This passage covers 23 T cell receptor beta chains from one sample sequenced in a study of OX40 agonist ivuxolimab in advanced cancers. The library relied on the immunoSEQ multiplex PCR assay. TCRdb obtained this table from immuneACCESS and retained in-frame rearrangements with V and J assigned. These tables miss some clones; where compared with another copy, unresolved V genes account for less than half of the shortfall, and the remainder is unexplained. The sample table shows tens of thousands of clones, and roughly 94% are seen once. 9.5% to 10% of the sample belongs to the ten largest clones. Here the sequenced sample was CD4+ or CD8+ T cells sorted from blood, taken in a trial of the OX40 agonist ivuxolimab. The origin of the receptors is an adult with an advanced solid tumor such as melanoma, head and neck, liver or kidney cancer.

The genes are TRBV19 and TRBJ1-3; no firm D call. Germline assignment: CDR1 LNHDA and CDR2 SQIVND (reference sequence). Trimming stripped 5 bases from V and 0 bases from J, with 11 bases between. The CDR3 length is 15 residues. CDR3 sequence reads: CASSWTVSSGNTIYF. The CDR3 nucleotides read TGTGCCAGTAGTTGGACGGTGAGCTCTGGAAACACCATATATTTT.

The CDR3, as DNA: TGTGCCAGCAGCTTATCCGTGGATCCACAGGAGAAACTGTTTTTT. Translating gives CASSLSVDPQEKLFF. V is TRBV7-9 and J is TRBJ1-4; perhaps TRBD1 as D (5 bases). The CDR3 length is 15 residues. Germline lookup yields CDR1 SEHNR and CDR2 FQNEAQ (reference sequence). Trimming left V 2 bases short and J 11 bases short, with 18 bases between.

The chain combines TRBV6-1 with TRBJ2-4; the D gene is possibly TRBD1 (6 bases). The ends were cut back, 2 bases at V and 10 bases at J, with 15 bases in the middle. This CDR3 spans 14 amino acids. Germline CDR1 MNHNS, CDR2 SASEGT. The CDR3 nucleotides are TGTGCCAGCAGTGAACGTCAGACAGGCCAAATTCAGTACTTC. Translated: CASSERQTGQIQYF.

V gene TRBV27 combines with J gene TRBJ2-4; possible D gene TRBD2, 5 bases. V shed 3 bases and J shed 1 base, with 7 bases lying between them. Germline V gene data show CDR1 as MNHEY and CDR2 as SMNVEV (reference sequence). The CDR3 is made up of 14 amino acids. CDR3 loop: CASSLGGAKNIQYF. The CDR3 region has the DNA TGTGCCAGCAGTTTGGGCGGGGCCAAAAACATTCAGTACTTC.

Concerning this clone: One end of the junction fails to match germline, which may point to a read error. The chain joins TRBV29-1 to TRBJ1-2, with a tentative D call TRBD1 (5 bases). CDR3 length: 12 amino acids. The V gene's germline CDR1 is SQVTM and CDR2 ANQGSEA. CDR3 protein: CSVLFVGPVGAF. As DNA, the CDR3 is TGCAGCGTGCTTTTCGTAGGGCCCGTTGGGGCTTTC. Variable domain in full (rest from reference TRBV29-1 and TRBJ1-2): SAVISQKPSRDICQRGTSLTIQCQVDSQVTMMFWYRQQPGQSLTLIATANQGSEATYESGFVIDKFPISRPNLTFSTLTVSNMSPEDSSIYLCSVLFVGPVGAFGSGTRLTVV.

The chain couples TRBV28 to TRBJ2-5, with D possibly being TRBD2 (5 bases). From germline, CDR1 is MDHEN and CDR2 SYDVKM. The CDR3 loop spans 15 amino acids. The germline V and J ends were trimmed by 3 bases and 4 bases, with 15 bases remaining between them. Written as DNA, the CDR3 is TGTGCCAGCAGTTTTTCGGTAGCGCGAACAGAGACCCAGTACTTC. This gives the protein CASSFSVARTETQYF. The full variable domain, with the rest looked up from reference TRBV28 and TRBJ2-5, is DVKVTQSSRYLVKRTGEKVFLECVQDMDHENMFWYRQDPGLGLRLIYFSYDVKMKEKGDIPEGYSVSREKKERFSLILESASTNQTSMYLCASSFSVARTETQYFGPGTRLLVL.

This clone was recorded only once. The V gene is TRBV27, the J gene TRBJ2-3, with TRBD2 matching 7 bases. The germline CDR1 and CDR2 sequences are MNHEY and SMNVEV (reference sequence). V dropped 2 bases and J dropped 5; count of bases not matched to a gene: 10. This CDR3 has 16 amino acids. CDR3 sequence reads: CASSLAGAIEGDTQYF. DNA of the CDR3: TGTGCCAGCAGTTTAGCGGGAGCGATTGAGGGAGATACGCAGTATTTT.

V and J are TRBV15 and TRBJ1-1; no firm D call. Germline CDR1 is LNHNV and CDR2 is YYDKDF (reference sequence). V was trimmed by 5 bases and J by 5 bases, leaving 9 bases between them. The CDR3 runs 12 residues. The CDR3 is CATSGVGTEAFF. The CDR3 coding sequence is TGTGCCACCAGCGGGGTGGGGACTGAAGCTTTCTTT.

The CDR3 DNA reads TGCGCCAGCAGCTTGGCCCCTATCTCCTACGAGCAGTACTTC. The encoded protein is CASSLAPISYEQYF. The chain couples TRBV5-1 to TRBJ2-5; no firm D call. The tail of the sequence fits TRBJ2-7 better, so the J call may be wrong. The CDR3 covers 14 residues. CDR1 and CDR2 from the germline V gene are SGHRS and YFSETQ.

The chain combines TRBV27 with TRBJ1-1; D is unresolved. There are 11 residues in the CDR3. The germline V gene has CDR1 MNHEY and CDR2 SMNVEV (reference sequence). The V and J ends lost 6 bases and 8 bases respectively, with 10 bases between them. CDR3 sequence reads: CASRFRGEAFF. CDR3 coding DNA: TGTGCCAGCAGGTTCCGGGGAGAAGCTTTCTTT.

The chain couples TRBV11-2 to TRBJ2-7; D gene ambiguous. Germline V CDR1 and CDR2: SGHAT, FQNNGV. V shed 5 bases and J shed 0 bases, with 11 bases lying between them. This CDR3 is 14 amino acids long. The CDR3 is CASSPFGGSYEQYF. The CDR3 DNA is TGTGCCAGCAGCCCCTTCGGTGGCTCCTACGAGCAGTACTTC.

This clone was counted between two and nine times. The chain combines TRBV19 with TRBJ2-7; 8 bases are a match to TRBD2. V lost 5 bases to trimming and J lost 2 bases; unmatched junction nucleotides: 8. Germline V gene lookup returns CDR1 LNHDA and CDR2 SQIVND (reference sequence). This CDR3 has 15 amino acids. The CDR3 sequence: CASSDPAGGTYEQYF. The CDR3 nucleotides read TGTGCCAGTAGTGATCCGGCGGGAGGAACCTACGAGCAGTACTTC.

The rearrangement joins TRBV10-3 to TRBJ1-4; tentatively, D is TRBD1 (5 bases). The CDR3 contains 15 residues. V lost 5 bases and J lost 8, with 18 bases in between. Germline V gene lookup returns CDR1 ENHRY and CDR2 SYGVKD. The CDR3 DNA sequence: TGTGCCATCAGTCACCCCGGGGGGACCGACGAAAAACTGTTTTTT. This gives the protein CAISHPGGTDEKLFF.

The chain has TRBV19 and TRBJ1-1; weak D call: TRBD1 (5 bases). Germline CDR1 and CDR2: LNHDA and SQIVND (reference sequence). Trimming stripped 0 bases from V and 5 bases from J, with 16 bases between. The CDR3 consists of 16 residues. Written as DNA, the CDR3 is TGTGCCAGTAGTATAGACTCTCGACAGTGGATTACTGAAGCTTTCTTT. Residues: CASSIDSRQWITEAFF.

This chain links TRBV19 with TRBJ2-5; 11 bases fit TRBD2. The J call may be incorrect, as the DNA end agrees better with TRBJ2-7. Germline V gene sequence: CDR1 LNHDA, CDR2 SQIVND (reference sequence). The CDR3 sequence is 14 residues long. CDR3 residues: CASQLAGGPYEQYF. For the CDR3, the DNA is TGTGCCAGCCAATTAGCGGGAGGGCCTTACGAGCAGTACTTC.

V is TRBV11-2 and J is TRBJ2-1; either TRBD1 or TRBD2 may fit D (5 bases each). CDR3 size: 16 residues. Germline lookup yields CDR1 SGHAT and CDR2 FQNNGV. V lost 0 bases and J 4 bases, leaving 13 bases between the germline ends. CDR3 nucleotides: TGTGCCAGCAGCTTAGATTCGGGGACCCTATACAATGAGCAGTTCTTC. It specifies CASSLDSGTLYNEQFF.

The chain couples TRBV5-6 to TRBJ2-3; D may be TRBD1 or TRBD2 (5 bases each). This CDR3 has 15 residues. CDR1 and CDR2 (germline): SGHDT, YYEEEE. The V end lost 1 base, the J end lost 2 bases, and 11 bases lay between the germline ends. The CDR3 DNA reads TGTGCCAGCAGCTTGTTTGAGGGGCCCACAGATACGCAGTATTTT. Protein: CASSLFEGPTDTQYF.

This clone appeared a few times. The chain joins TRBV7-9 to TRBJ2-7, with a tentative D call TRBD2 (5 bases). CDR1 and CDR2 from the germline V gene are SEHNR and FQNEAQ (reference sequence). CDR3 length: 15 amino acids. V lost 5 bases and J 2 bases, leaving 16 bases between the germline ends. The CDR3 spells CASSPPRGGTYEQYF. CDR3 bases: TGTGCCAGCAGCCCCCCGAGAGGAGGAACCTACGAGCAGTACTTC.

The chain employs TRBV14 and TRBJ2-7, with 7 bases identical to TRBD2. J lost 4 bases, V lost 1 base, and 10 bases had no gene match. The CDR3 length is 16 residues. Looked up from germline, CDR1 is SGHDN and CDR2 is FVKESK. The CDR3 region is CASSQGSGVSTYEQYF. The CDR3, as DNA: TGTGCCAGCAGCCAAGGAAGCGGGGTTTCTACTTACGAGCAGTACTTC.

The chain combines TRBV9 with TRBJ1-1; D ambiguous. V lost 2 bases and J 1 base, leaving 18 bases between the germline ends. Germline CDR1 reads SGDLS; CDR2 reads YYNGEE. This CDR3 is 17 amino acids long. Written as DNA, the CDR3 is TGTGCCAGCAGCGTCCACTCGCAAATACTCCGGAACACTGAAGCTTTCTTT. Its translation: CASSVHSQILRNTEAFF. The entire variable domain, with the rest obtained from reference TRBV9 and TRBJ1-1, is as follows: DSGVTQTPKHLITATGQRVTLRCSPRSGDLSVYWYQQSLDQGLQFLIQYYNGEERAKGNILERFSAQQFPDLHSELNLSSLELGDSALYFCASSVHSQILRNTEAFFGQGTRLTVV.

The V and J genes are TRBV7-3 and TRBJ2-3; D possibly corresponds to TRBD2 (6 bases). Germline V gene data show CDR1 as SGHTA and CDR2 as FQGTGA. Trimming removed 8 bases from V and 8 bases from J, with 17 bases in between. The CDR3 sequence is 13 residues long. The CDR3 loop is CASGDSPAGTQYF. Written as DNA, the CDR3 is TGTGCCAGCGGGGACTCTCCGGCCGGTACGCAGTATTTT.

V usage is TRBV7-9 and J usage is TRBJ1-2, with 9 bases identical to TRBD1. V shed 2 bases and J 8 bases; nucleotides not matched to a gene: 6. The CDR3 sequence is 14 residues long. Germline V gene data show CDR1 as SEHNR and CDR2 as FQNEAQ (reference sequence). The CDR3 here is CASSLPQGARGYTF. The DNA for the CDR3 is TGTGCCAGCAGCTTACCACAGGGGGCGCGAGGCTACACCTTC.

The chain links TRBV6-1 to TRBJ2-5; D may correspond to TRBD1 or TRBD2 (5 bases each). The CDR3 runs to 15 residues. The ends were cut back, 5 bases at V and 2 bases at J, with 15 bases in the middle. Germline V lookup: CDR1 MNHNS, CDR2 SASEGT. The chain's CDR3 is CASSRLIGAQETQYF. CDR3 coding DNA: TGTGCCAGCAGTAGATTGATCGGGGCACAAGAGACCCAGTACTTC.